These 10 T cell receptor beta chains came from one sample sequenced in a study of blood T cell repertoires in COVID-19. Assay used: immunoSEQ multiplex PCR; TCRdb lists only in-frame clones, some missing. The repertoire holds more than 250,000 clones, with roughly 84% as singletons. The sequenced sample consisted of peripheral blood. The receptors stem from a man between 50 and 59 years old with active or convalescent COVID-19.

This clone has a single count. The V call is TRBV29-1, the J call TRBJ2-7, with 13 bases identical to TRBD2. The CDR3 runs 15 residues. Germline V CDR1 and CDR2: SQVTM, ANQGSEA. With 5 bases clipped from V and 6 bases from J, the junction kept 10 bases outside the gene matches. DNA for the CDR3: TGCAGCGTTTCTATTTCGACTAGCGGGGGGTTCGAGCAGTACTTC. Protein: CSVSISTSGGFEQYF.

The CDR3 sequence: CTSSQNDREGLRDGYTF. The CDR3 bases are TGCACCAGCAGCCAAAACGATCGGGAGGGGCTTCGGGATGGCTACACCTTC. The gene calls are TRBV1 and TRBJ1-2. TRBV1 is tagged as a pseudogene. This CDR3 contains 17 residues.

The chain has TRBV5-1 and TRBJ1-1; 9 bases fit TRBD1. The J segment lost 5 bases and the V segment lost 0 bases, leaving 5 bases of the junction unmatched. Germline values: CDR1 SGHRS, CDR2 YFSETQ. The CDR3 has 15 amino acids. The CDR3 region has the DNA TGCGCCAGCAGCTTGGCACAGGGGGCGCGAACTGAAGCTTTCTTT. As protein: CASSLAQGARTEAFF.

The chain employs TRBV2 and TRBJ2-2; TRBD2 is a possible D gene (6 bases). The CDR3 has 15 residues. V gave up 6 bases and J gave up 6 bases, with 17 bases separating them. CDR1 and CDR2 (germline): SNHLY, FYNNEI. The CDR3 nucleotides are TGTGCCAGCAGATGGGACTCCGAAAACCCCGGGGAGCTGTTTTTT. Amino acid sequence: CASRWDSENPGELFF.

This clone occurred once. The V and J genes are TRBV7-2 and TRBJ2-3; TRBD2 aligns across 11 bases. Per germline, CDR1 SGHTA and CDR2 FQGNSA. Trimming took 6 bases from V and 5 from J; bases not matched to a gene: 7. The CDR3 sequence is 15 residues long. CDR3 in amino acids: CASRLTSGGLDTQYF. The CDR3 nucleotides are TGTGCCAGCAGGTTAACTAGCGGGGGATTAGATACGCAGTATTTT.

This chain uses TRBV9 with TRBJ1-1, with 9 bases identical to TRBD1. Losses at the gene ends were 3 bases for V and 1 base for J; bases not matched to a gene: 4. The CDR3 loop spans 15 amino acids. Germline V lookup: CDR1 SGDLS, CDR2 YYNGEE. CDR3 coding DNA: TGTGCCAGCAGCGAGGGGGGACAGGGGAACACTGAAGCTTTCTTT. Encoded protein: CASSEGGQGNTEAFF.

The chain uses TRBV28 and TRBJ2-4, with D maybe TRBD1 (5 bases). V lost 6 bases and J lost 0, with 15 bases in between. Per germline, CDR1 MDHEN and CDR2 SYDVKM. This CDR3 spans 16 amino acids. The CDR3 loop reads CASSQIGELAKNIQYF. The CDR3 region has the DNA TGTGCCAGCAGCCAAATAGGGGAACTAGCCAAAAACATTCAGTACTTC.

The chain joins TRBV5-3 to TRBJ2-1, with D tentatively TRBD1 (5 bases). TRBV5-3 is assigned to the ORF class and has an uncertain function. The V gene lost 0 bases and the J gene lost 6 bases, with 13 bases spanning the gap. The CDR3 loop spans 15 amino acids. The CDR3 reads CARSLGFPRGNEQFF. CDR3 DNA: TGTGCCAGAAGCTTGGGGTTCCCTAGGGGCAATGAGCAGTTCTTC.

This chain joins TRBV18 and TRBJ2-7, with TRBD1 as a possible D gene (7 bases). In germline, CDR1 is KGHSH, CDR2 LQKENI. V was clipped by 3 bases and J by 4 bases, with 16 bases between them. This CDR3 region has 15 residues. The CDR3 DNA reads TGTGCCAGCTCACCTTCTTCCAGGGGGAGGTACGAGCAGTACTTC. Protein product: CASSPSSRGRYEQYF. The variable domain in full, with the rest retrieved from reference TRBV18 and TRBJ2-7, is NAGVMQNPRHLVRRRGQEARLRCSPMKGHSHVYWYRQLPEEGLKFMVYLQKENIIDESGMPKERFSAEFPKEGPSILRIQQVVRGDSAAYFCASSPSSRGRYEQYFGPGTRLTVT.

Here the CDR3 DNA reads TGTGCCAGTAACCGAGCAAACTATGGCTACACCTTC. Its translation: CASNRANYGYTF. The chain employs TRBV19 and TRBJ1-2, with D uncertain. V lost 7 bases to trimming and J lost 2 bases, with 8 bases between them. Germline V lookup: CDR1 LNHDA, CDR2 SQIVND (reference sequence). This CDR3 has 12 amino acids.